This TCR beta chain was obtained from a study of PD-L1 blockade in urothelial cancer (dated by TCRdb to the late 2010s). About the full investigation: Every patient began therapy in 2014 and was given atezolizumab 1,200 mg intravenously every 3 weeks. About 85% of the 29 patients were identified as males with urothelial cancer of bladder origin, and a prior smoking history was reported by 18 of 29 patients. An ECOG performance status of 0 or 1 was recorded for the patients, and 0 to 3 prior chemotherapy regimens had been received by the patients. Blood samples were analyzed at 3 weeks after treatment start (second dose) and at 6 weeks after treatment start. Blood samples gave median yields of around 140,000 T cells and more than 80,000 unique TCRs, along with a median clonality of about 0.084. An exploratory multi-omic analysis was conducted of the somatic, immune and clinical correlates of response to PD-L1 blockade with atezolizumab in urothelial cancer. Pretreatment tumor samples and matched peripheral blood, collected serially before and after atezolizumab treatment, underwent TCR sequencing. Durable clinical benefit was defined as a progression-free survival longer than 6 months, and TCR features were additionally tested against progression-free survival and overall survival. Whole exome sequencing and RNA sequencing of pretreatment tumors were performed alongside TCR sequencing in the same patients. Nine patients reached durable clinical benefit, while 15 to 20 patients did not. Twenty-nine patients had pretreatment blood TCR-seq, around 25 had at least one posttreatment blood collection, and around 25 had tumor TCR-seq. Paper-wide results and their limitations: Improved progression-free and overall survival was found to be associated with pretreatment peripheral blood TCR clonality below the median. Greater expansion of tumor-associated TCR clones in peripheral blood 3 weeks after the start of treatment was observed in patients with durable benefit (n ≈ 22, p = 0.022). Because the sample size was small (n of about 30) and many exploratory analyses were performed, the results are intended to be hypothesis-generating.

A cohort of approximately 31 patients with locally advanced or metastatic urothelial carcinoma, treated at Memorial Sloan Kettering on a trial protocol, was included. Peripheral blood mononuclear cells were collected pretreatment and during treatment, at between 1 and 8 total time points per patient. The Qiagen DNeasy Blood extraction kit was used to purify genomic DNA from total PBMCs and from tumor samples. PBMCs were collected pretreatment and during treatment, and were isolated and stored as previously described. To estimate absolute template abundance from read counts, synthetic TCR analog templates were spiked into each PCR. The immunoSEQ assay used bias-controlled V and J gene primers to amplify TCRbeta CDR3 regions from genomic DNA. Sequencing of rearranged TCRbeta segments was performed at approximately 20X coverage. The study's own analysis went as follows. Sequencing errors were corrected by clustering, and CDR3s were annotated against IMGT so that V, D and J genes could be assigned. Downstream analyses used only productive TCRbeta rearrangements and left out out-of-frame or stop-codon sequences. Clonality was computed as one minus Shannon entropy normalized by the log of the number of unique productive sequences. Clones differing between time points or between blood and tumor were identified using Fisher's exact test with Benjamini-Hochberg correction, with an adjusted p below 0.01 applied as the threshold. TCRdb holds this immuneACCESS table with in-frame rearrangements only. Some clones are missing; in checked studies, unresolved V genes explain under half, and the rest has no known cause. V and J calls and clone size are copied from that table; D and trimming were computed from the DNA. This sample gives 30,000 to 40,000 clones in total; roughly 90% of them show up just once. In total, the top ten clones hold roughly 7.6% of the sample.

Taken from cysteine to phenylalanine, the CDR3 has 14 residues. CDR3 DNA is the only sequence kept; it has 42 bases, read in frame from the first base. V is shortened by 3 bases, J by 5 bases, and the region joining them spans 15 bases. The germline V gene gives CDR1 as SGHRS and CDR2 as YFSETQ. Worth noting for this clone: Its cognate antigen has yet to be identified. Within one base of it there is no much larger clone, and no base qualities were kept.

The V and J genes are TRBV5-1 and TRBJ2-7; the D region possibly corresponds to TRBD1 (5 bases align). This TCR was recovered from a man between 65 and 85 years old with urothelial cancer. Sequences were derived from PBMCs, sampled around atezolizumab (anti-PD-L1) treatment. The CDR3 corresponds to CASSYDPGFDEQYF. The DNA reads TGCGCCAGCAGCTATGATCCAGGGTTCGACGAGCAGTACTTC.